This T cell receptor (beta chain) was identified during a study of T cell responses to AZD1222 COVID-19 vaccine. Study observations and caveats: Breadth and depth of Spike-specific TCRs rose after two AZD1222 doses.

Comment on this clone: As yet, its antigen is unknown.

Sequenced by immunoSEQ multiplex PCR; TCRdb stores in-frame clones only, minus some. This sample has about 100,000 clones, with less than 90% found just once. The CDR3 has 12 residues. V lost 3 bases and J 4 bases, leaving 9 bases between the germline ends. From germline, CDR1 is GTSNPN and CDR2 SVGIG (reference sequence). This chain uses TRBV30 with TRBJ1-1; tentatively, D is TRBD1 (6 bases). Sequencing used peripheral blood, obtained on day 0 of AZD1222 vaccination. The receptor was derived from an adult in good health. CDR3 sequence (DNA): TGTGCCTGGAGGGGAGGGGGCACTGAAGCTTTCTTT. Translated: CAWRGGGTEAFF.